These T cell receptor beta chains were read from a single sample in a study of blood T cell repertoires in COVID-19. Sequencing was performed with immunoSEQ multiplex PCR; in TCRdb, only in-frame clones are kept and a portion is missing. The table records 300,000 to 400,000 clones, more than 70% of them present only once. The sample was peripheral blood. Receptors were obtained from a woman aged 25 to 39 with COVID-19, enrolled during active disease. CDR3s include the opening cysteine and the closing phenylalanine or tryptophan. A D gene is named only where the DNA matches it firmly. Expanded clones get a size class; other rows say once, few or many, or leave the size out.

clone size,V gene,D gene,J gene,CDR3 protein,CDR3 DNA
.,TRBV6-2/TRBV6-3,TRBD1,TRBJ2-1,CASSLDRGRSENEQFF,TGTGCCAGCAGCTTGGACAGGGGGCGATCGGAAAATGAGCAGTTCTTC
once,TRBV2,.,TRBJ1-4,CASGRGRGEKLFF,TGTGCCAGCGGGAGAGGGAGGGGTGAAAAACTGTTTTTT
.,TRBV6-2/TRBV6-3,.,TRBJ2-5,CASSTSPRRGYLQETQYF,TGTGCCAGCAGTACCTCCCCCCGTCGCGGCTATTTACAAGAGACCCAGTACTTC
.,TRBV5-1,TRBD2,TRBJ2-5,CASSPSGGPGGQETQYF,TGCGCCAGCAGCCCGTCGGGGGGGCCCGGGGGCCAAGAGACCCAGTACTTC
.,TRBV7-9,.,TRBJ1-5,CASSPDSSNQPQHF,TGTGCCAGCAGCCCCGACTCTAGCAATCAGCCCCAGCATTTT
.,TRBV19,.,TRBJ1-2,CASSIRIRGYGYTF,TGTGCCAGTAGTATAAGGATAAGAGGCTATGGCTACACCTTC
few,TRBV10-3,.,TRBJ2-3,CAINTDKGVDTQYF,TGTGCCATCAACACGGACAAAGGCGTAGATACGCAGTATTTT
.,TRBV7-9,.,TRBJ2-7,CASSLLGGPYEQYF,TGTGCCAGCAGCCTCCTCGGGGGGCCCTACGAGCAGTACTTC
.,TRBV7-6,TRBD2,TRBJ2-1,CASSLSEREVSREQFF,TGTGCCAGCAGCTTGTCCGAGCGGGAGGTTTCCAGAGAGCAGTTCTTC
.,TRBV6-2/TRBV6-3,TRBD2,TRBJ2-1,CASSYSWTSPNEQFF,TGTGCCAGCAGTTACTCCTGGACTAGCCCGAATGAGCAGTTCTTC
.,TRBV5-4,TRBD1,TRBJ2-3,CASSSTGADTQYF,TGTGCCAGCAGCAGTACAGGGGCAGATACGCAGTATTTT
.,TRBV6-5,.,TRBJ1-3,CASSTQQGAGNTIYF,TGTGCCAGCAGCACCCAACAGGGAGCTGGAAACACCATATATTTT
.,TRBV15,TRBD1,TRBJ1-1,CATVKAGQGAVNTEAFF,TGTGCCACCGTAAAAGCGGGACAGGGGGCAGTGAACACTGAAGCTTTCTTT
once,TRBV3-1/TRBV3-2,.,TRBJ2-7,CASSHPPRVHEQYF,TGTGCCAGCAGCCACCCTCCCAGGGTCCACGAGCAGTACTTC
.,TRBV27,TRBD2,TRBJ2-3,CASSLFKRESADTQYF,TGTGCCAGCAGTTTATTTAAGCGGGAGTCCGCAGATACGCAGTATTTT
.,TRBV18,TRBD1,TRBJ1-5,CASSPYQPGQGSSQPQHF,TGTGCCAGCTCACCCTACCAACCGGGACAGGGCAGTAGTCAGCCCCAGCATTTT
.,TRBV14,TRBD1,TRBJ2-7,CASSQLQGAGYEQYF,TGTGCCAGCAGCCAATTACAGGGGGCCGGCTACGAGCAGTACTTC
.,TRBV7-6,TRBD1,TRBJ1-4,CASSYGTGLIANEKLFF,TGTGCCAGCAGCTACGGGACAGGGTTAATTGCTAATGAAAAACTGTTTTTT